This TCR beta chain was found in a study of OX40 agonist ivuxolimab in advanced cancers. Broader study findings: Also present in some nonresponders was a low level of normalized T-cell clonal expansion.

Clones were sequenced by immunoSEQ multiplex PCR, and TCRdb holds only the in-frame ones, with some missing. The repertoire has around 6,600 clones, around three quarters of them found once; the top ten carry about three fifths. The V gene end was trimmed by 4 bases and the J gene end by 8 bases; junction bases not matched to a gene: 20. The CDR3 is 18 residues long. Germline V gene lookup returns CDR1 SGHAT and CDR2 FQNNGV. Comment on this clone: The antigen is not known.

The material was CD4+ or CD8+ T cells sorted from blood, obtained in a trial of the OX40 agonist ivuxolimab. This receptor was taken from an adult with an advanced solid tumor such as melanoma, head and neck, liver or kidney cancer. The rearrangement joins TRBV11-2 to TRBJ2-1; TRBD2 agrees at 7 bases. CDR3 in amino acids: CASSSPGGNAGLNDEQFF. Written as DNA, the CDR3 is TGTGCCAGCAGCTCCCCCGGGGGGAACGCCGGCCTGAACGATGAGCAGTTCTTC.